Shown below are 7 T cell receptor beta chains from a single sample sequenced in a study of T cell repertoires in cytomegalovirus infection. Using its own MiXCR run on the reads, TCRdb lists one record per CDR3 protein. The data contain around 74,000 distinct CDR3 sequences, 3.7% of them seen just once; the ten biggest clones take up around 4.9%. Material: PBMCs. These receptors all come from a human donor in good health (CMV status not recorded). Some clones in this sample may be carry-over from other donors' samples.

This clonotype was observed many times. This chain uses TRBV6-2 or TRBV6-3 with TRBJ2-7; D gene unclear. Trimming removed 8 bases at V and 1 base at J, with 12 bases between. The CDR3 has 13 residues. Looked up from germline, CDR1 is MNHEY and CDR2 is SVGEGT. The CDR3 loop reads CASRDTASYEQYF. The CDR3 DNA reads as TGTGCCAGCCGCGACACTGCTTCCTACGAGCAGTACTTC.

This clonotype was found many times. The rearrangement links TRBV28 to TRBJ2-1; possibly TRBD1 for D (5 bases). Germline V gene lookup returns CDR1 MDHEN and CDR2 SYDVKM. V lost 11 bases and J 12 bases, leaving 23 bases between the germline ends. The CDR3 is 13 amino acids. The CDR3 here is CAVIPAQGFRQFF. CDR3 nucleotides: TGTGCCGTAATCCCGGCCCAGGGATTCCGGCAGTTCTTC.

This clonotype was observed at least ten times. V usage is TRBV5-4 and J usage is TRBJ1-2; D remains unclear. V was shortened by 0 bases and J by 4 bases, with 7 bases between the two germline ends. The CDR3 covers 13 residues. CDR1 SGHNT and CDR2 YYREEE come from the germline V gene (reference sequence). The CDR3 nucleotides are TGTGCCAGCAGCTTGGCCTCAGGCTATGGCTACACCTTC. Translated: CASSLASGYGYTF.

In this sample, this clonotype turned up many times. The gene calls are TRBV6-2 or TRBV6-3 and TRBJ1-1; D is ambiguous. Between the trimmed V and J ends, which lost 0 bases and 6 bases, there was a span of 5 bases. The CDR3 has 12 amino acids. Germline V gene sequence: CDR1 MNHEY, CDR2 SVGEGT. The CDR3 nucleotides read TGTGCCAGCAGTTACTCATTTTCTGAAGCTTTCTTT. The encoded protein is CASSYSFSEAFF.

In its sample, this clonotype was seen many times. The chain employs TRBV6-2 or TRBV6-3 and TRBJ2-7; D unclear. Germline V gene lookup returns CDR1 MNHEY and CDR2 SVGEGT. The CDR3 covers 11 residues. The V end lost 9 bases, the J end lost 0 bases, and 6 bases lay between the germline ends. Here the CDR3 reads CASTNSYEQYF. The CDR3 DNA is TGTGCCAGTACGAACTCCTACGAGCAGTACTTC.

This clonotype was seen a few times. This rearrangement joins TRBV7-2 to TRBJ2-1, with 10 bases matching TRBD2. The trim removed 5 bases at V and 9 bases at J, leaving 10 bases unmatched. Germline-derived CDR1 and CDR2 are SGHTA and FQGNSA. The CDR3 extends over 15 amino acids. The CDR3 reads CASSPKAGGQGEQFF. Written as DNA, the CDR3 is TGTGCCAGCAGCCCGAAAGCGGGGGGGCAAGGTGAGCAGTTCTTC. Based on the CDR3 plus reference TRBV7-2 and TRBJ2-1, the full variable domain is GAGVSQSPSNKVTEKGKDVELRCDPISGHTALYWYRQSLGQGLEFLIYFQGNSAPDKSGLPSDRFSAERTGGSVSTLTIQRTQQEDSAVYLCASSPKAGGQGEQFFGPGTRLTVL.

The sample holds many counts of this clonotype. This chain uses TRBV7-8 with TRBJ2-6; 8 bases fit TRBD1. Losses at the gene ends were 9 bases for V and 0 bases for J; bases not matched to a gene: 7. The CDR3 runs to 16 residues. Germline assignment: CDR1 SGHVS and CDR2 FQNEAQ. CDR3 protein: CASTRTGSSGANVLTF. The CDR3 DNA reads TGTGCCAGTACTAGGACAGGGAGCTCTGGGGCCAACGTCCTGACTTTC. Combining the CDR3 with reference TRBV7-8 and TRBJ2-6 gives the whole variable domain GAGVSQSPRYKVAKRGQDVALRCDPISGHVSLFWYQQALGQGPEFLTYFQNEAQLDKSGLPSDRFFAERPEGSVSTLKIQRTQQEDSAVYLCASTRTGSSGANVLTFGAGSRLTVL.